This passage covers 28 T cell receptor beta chains from one sample sequenced in a study of T cell clonotyping in hematopoietic cell transplantation. Profiled with immunoSEQ multiplex PCR; TCRdb holds only in-frame clones, not every one. The sample lists about 70,000 clones; about 94% were seen once. The specimen was peripheral blood mononuclear cells. The receptor source for this set is a man aged 50 to 60 in good health. Some clones in this sample may be carry-over from other donors' samples.

The rearrangement joins TRBV30 to TRBJ2-1; no firm D call. The CDR3 is 11 amino acids. Germline V lookup: CDR1 GTSNPN, CDR2 SVGIG (reference sequence). The ends were cut back, 3 bases at V and 6 bases at J, with 6 bases in the middle. CDR3 loop: CAWSFANEQFF. The CDR3 DNA reads TGTGCCTGGAGCTTCGCCAATGAGCAGTTCTTC.

The V and J genes are TRBV28 and TRBJ1-2; 7 bases match TRBD1. The CDR3 loop spans 14 amino acids. J was trimmed by 3 bases and V by 4 bases; bases with no gene match: 5. The germline CDR1 and CDR2 sequences are MDHEN and SYDVKM. CDR3: CASSSIQGHYGYTF. Written as DNA, the CDR3 is TGTGCCAGCAGTTCGATACAGGGGCACTATGGCTACACCTTC.

The V and J genes are TRBV5-4 and TRBJ2-6; D might be TRBD2 (6 bases). V lost 0 bases and J lost 1, with 8 bases in between. Germline V gives CDR1 SGHNT, CDR2 YYREEE (reference sequence). The CDR3 spans 16 residues. Here the CDR3 reads CASSLGGRSGANVLTF. The CDR3 DNA sequence: TGTGCCAGCAGCTTGGGGGGGAGGTCTGGGGCCAACGTCCTGACTTTC.

This clone was observed a few times. This chain connects TRBV6-5 to TRBJ1-2; 7 bases are shared with TRBD1. With V trimmed by 7 bases and J by 2 bases, 10 bases remained unmatched. Germline lookup yields CDR1 MNHEY and CDR2 SVGAGI. The CDR3 spans 15 residues. CDR3 in DNA: TGTGCCAGCAAAGAGGAGGGGGCTGGGAACTATGGCTACACCTTC. Translated, it gives CASKEEGAGNYGYTF.

This chain links TRBV4-2 with TRBJ1-1, with D unclear. V was shortened by 1 base and J by 7 bases, with 16 bases between the two germline ends. The CDR3 runs to 15 residues. Germline CDR1 and CDR2: LGHNA and YNFKEQ. CDR3: CASSQGVWEGIEAFF. The CDR3 bases are TGTGCCAGCAGCCAAGGTGTTTGGGAGGGAATTGAAGCTTTCTTT.

The rearrangement links TRBV5-6 to TRBJ2-2; D is uncertain. CDR1 SGHDT and CDR2 YYEEEE come from the germline V gene. The CDR3 runs to 16 residues. Trimming shortened V by 1 base and J by 2 bases, and 12 bases separated the two germline ends. The CDR3 DNA reads as TGTGCCAGCAGCTTGCTCGACGGAAAAAACACCGGGGAGCTGTTTTTT. This codes for CASSLLDGKNTGELFF. Full variable domain (missing parts from reference TRBV5-6 and TRBJ2-2): DAGVTQSPTHLIKTRGQQVTLRCSPKSGHDTVSWYQQALGQGPQFIFQYYEEEERQRGNFPDRFSGHQFPNYSSELNVNALLLGDSALYLCASSLLDGKNTGELFFGEGSRLTVL.

By proportion, this clone is medium-sized. The J gene is TRBJ1-2, the V gene TRBV4-1, with 11 bases identical to TRBD1. The germline gives CDR1 MGHRA, CDR2 YSYEKL. There are 15 residues in the CDR3. Losses at the gene ends were 4 bases for V and 5 bases for J; bases not matched to a gene: 6. The CDR3 DNA reads TGCGCCAGCAGCCCAAAAGGGACAGGGGGTTATGGCTACACCTTC. This encodes CASSPKGTGGYGYTF.

The chain carries TRBV27 and TRBJ2-3; TRBD2 matches at 9 bases. V shed 2 bases and J 1 base; nucleotides not matched to a gene: 13. The CDR3 is 19 residues long. The germline V gene has CDR1 MNHEY and CDR2 SMNVEV (reference sequence). As DNA, the CDR3 is TGTGCCAGCAGTTTAGTACTAGCGGGTGTGGGGGTAGGCACAGATACGCAGTATTTT. This sequence encodes CASSLVLAGVGVGTDTQYF.

V is TRBV5-8 and J is TRBJ2-7, with D perhaps being TRBD1 or TRBD2 (6 bases each). CDR1 SGHTS and CDR2 YDEGEE come from the germline V gene. V was cut by 0 bases and J by 3 bases, with 10 bases left in between. The CDR3 spans 14 residues. The CDR3 spells CASSLGGAYYEQYF. CDR3 in DNA: TGTGCCAGCAGCTTGGGGGGGGCCTACTACGAGCAGTACTTC.

The rearrangement links TRBV25-1 to TRBJ2-5, with 8 bases matching TRBD1. V was clipped by 3 bases and J by 0 bases; unmatched bases: 9. This CDR3 spans 17 amino acids. CDR1 and CDR2 (germline): MGHDK, SYGVNS. The CDR3 spells CASSDGTGPGYQETQYF. CDR3 bases: TGTGCCAGCAGTGACGGGACAGGACCTGGGTACCAAGAGACCCAGTACTTC.

The rearrangement joins TRBV5-4 to TRBJ1-2; 9 bases align to TRBD1. CDR1 and CDR2 from the germline V gene are SGHNT and YYREEE (reference sequence). J gave up 4 bases and V 4 bases, and 8 bases lay outside the gene matches. This CDR3 has 15 residues. CDR3 protein: CASSDRDRASYGYTF. CDR3 DNA: TGTGCCAGCAGCGACCGGGACAGGGCTTCCTATGGCTACACCTTC.

By share, this clone counts as medium-sized. The chain carries TRBV5-4 and TRBJ2-1; 7 bases are shared with TRBD2. Germline V gene sequence: CDR1 SGHNT, CDR2 YYREEE (reference sequence). The CDR3 spans 18 residues. The J segment lost 7 bases and the V segment lost 0 bases, leaving 16 bases of the junction unmatched. This chain's CDR3 is CASSLDDGGRGLRNEQFF. In nucleotides, the CDR3 is TGTGCCAGCAGCTTGGATGACGGGGGGAGGGGTTTGCGGAATGAGCAGTTCTTC.

The chain has TRBV2 and TRBJ2-2, with 7 positions matching TRBD1. The CDR3 has 15 amino acids. The germline gives CDR1 SNHLY, CDR2 FYNNEI. J lost 4 bases, V lost 6 bases, and 8 bases had no gene match. DNA of the CDR3: TGTGCCAGCAGCGAAAGGGGGCAGAGCACCGGGGAGCTGTTTTTT. It yields the protein CASSERGQSTGELFF.

The genes are TRBV28 and TRBJ1-1, with 7 bases aligning to TRBD1. The CDR3 is 14 residues long. Germline-derived CDR1 and CDR2 are MDHEN and SYDVKM. Losses at the gene ends were 7 bases for V and 1 base for J; bases not matched to a gene: 6. The CDR3 region is CASTRGGSNTEAFF. The CDR3 DNA reads TGTGCCAGCACCAGGGGGGGGTCGAACACTGAAGCTTTCTTT.

The chain employs TRBV29-1 and TRBJ1-6, with 7 bases fitting TRBD1. The length of the CDR3 is 14 residues. CDR1 is SQVTM and CDR2 is ANQGSEA in the germline V gene. The J segment lost 9 bases and the V segment lost 5 bases, leaving 10 bases of the junction unmatched. The CDR3 DNA reads as TGCAGCGTTAGGGACAGATATCCCACTTCACCCCTCCACTTT. It translates to CSVRDRYPTSPLHF.

The V and J genes are TRBV28 and TRBJ1-5; 7 nucleotides line up with TRBD1. The CDR3 length is 13 residues. The trim removed 8 bases at V and 3 bases at J, leaving 4 bases unmatched. The germline V gene encodes CDR1 MDHEN and CDR2 SYDVKM. CDR3 protein: CASRDSANQPQHF. CDR3 bases: TGTGCCAGCCGGGACAGCGCCAATCAGCCCCAGCATTTT.

The chain uses TRBV29-1 and TRBJ2-5; 10 nucleotides agree with TRBD1. Germline CDR1 is SQVTM and CDR2 is ANQGSEA. CDR3 length: 13 residues. The V segment lost 6 bases and the J segment 5 bases; nucleotides outside the gene matches: 6. The CDR3 spells CSVGTGERETQYF. Here the CDR3 DNA reads TGCAGCGTGGGGACAGGGGAGCGGGAGACCCAGTACTTC.

V usage is TRBV10-3 and J usage is TRBJ2-5; 7 bases match TRBD1. CDR1 and CDR2 from the germline V gene are ENHRY and SYGVKD. The CDR3 loop spans 13 amino acids. Trimming at V came to 6 bases and at J to 5 bases, leaving 6 bases not matched to a gene. CDR3 in amino acids: CAISKDRPETQYF. CDR3 DNA: TGTGCCATCAGCAAGGACAGGCCGGAGACCCAGTACTTC.

CDR3 nucleotides: TGTGCCAGCAGCGTAGAATCCACAGGAGAAATCACTGAAGCTTTCTTT. The encoded protein is CASSVESTGEITEAFF. This chain joins TRBV9 and TRBJ1-1, with D maybe TRBD1 (5 bases). Germline loops: CDR1 SGDLS, CDR2 YYNGEE. The CDR3 has 16 amino acids. V was clipped by 0 bases and J by 4 bases, with 16 bases between them.

The chain recombines TRBV5-1 with TRBJ1-1; 7 bases are a match to TRBD1. The CDR3 is 15 residues long. The ends lost 0 bases at V and 2 bases at J; junction bases unmatched: 4. In germline, CDR1 is SGHRS, CDR2 YFSETQ. The DNA of the CDR3 is TGCGCCAGCAGCTTGGCGGAGGGGGCAAACACTGAAGCTTTCTTT. It translates to CASSLAEGANTEAFF.

The gene calls are TRBV6-1 and TRBJ2-7, with D maybe TRBD2 (6 bases). Germline lookup yields CDR1 MNHNS and CDR2 SASEGT. The CDR3 extends over 14 amino acids. V was cut by 4 bases and J by 7 bases, with 17 bases left in between. CDR3 nucleotide sequence: TGTGCCAGCAGTGGATCCGGGTGGAGCGGGGAGCAGTACTTC. It encodes CASSGSGWSGEQYF.

V is TRBV5-4 and J is TRBJ2-3; 9 bases are shared with TRBD2. Germline V lookup: CDR1 SGHNT, CDR2 YYREEE (reference sequence). CDR3 length: 15 residues. Losses at the gene ends were 4 bases for V and 6 bases for J; bases not matched to a gene: 9. CDR3 region: CASSPRGGGADTQYF. DNA of the CDR3: TGTGCCAGCAGCCCCCGAGGCGGGGGGGCCGATACGCAGTATTTT. The full variable domain, with the rest looked up from reference TRBV5-4 and TRBJ2-3, is ETGVTQSPTHLIKTRGQQVTLRCSSQSGHNTVSWYQQALGQGPQFIFQYYREEENGRGNFPPRFSGLQFPNYSSELNVNALELDDSALYLCASSPRGGGADTQYFGPGTRLTVL.

The CDR3 loop is CASSQLGLASAGELFF. In DNA, the CDR3 is TGCGCCAGCAGCCAACTCGGACTAGCGAGCGCCGGGGAGCTGTTTTTT. V gene TRBV4-1 combines with J gene TRBJ2-2, with 9 bases identical to TRBD2. J gave up 6 bases and V 2 bases, and 7 bases lay outside the gene matches. The CDR3 loop spans 16 amino acids. Germline V CDR1 and CDR2: MGHRA, YSYEKL.

V is TRBV30 and J is TRBJ1-5; 9 nucleotides line up with TRBD1. V shed 0 bases and J 1 base; nucleotides not matched to a gene: 10. The CDR3 contains 18 residues. CDR1 GTSNPN and CDR2 SVGIG come from the germline V gene (reference sequence). This chain's CDR3 is CAWSVPGQGVSSNQPQHF. CDR3 in DNA: TGTGCCTGGAGTGTACCGGGACAGGGAGTTTCGAGCAATCAGCCCCAGCATTTT.

The chain couples TRBV5-1 to TRBJ2-1; TRBD1 matches 9 bases. This CDR3 is built from 18 residues. J lost 0 bases, V lost 0 bases, and 7 bases had no gene match. Germline-derived CDR1 and CDR2 are SGHRS and YFSETQ. The CDR3 DNA reads TGCGCCAGCAGCTTGGGACAGGGGGGAGTCGGCTCCTACAATGAGCAGTTCTTC. It yields the protein CASSLGQGGVGSYNEQFF.

The CDR3 loop reads CASRDQRQDPYGYTF. The CDR3 bases are TGTGCCAGCAGAGACCAAAGACAGGACCCCTATGGCTACACCTTC. V gene TRBV6-6 combines with J gene TRBJ1-2; D may be TRBD1 (6 bases). The CDR3 runs to 15 residues. Germline assignment: CDR1 MNHNY and CDR2 SVGAGI (reference sequence). The ends were cut back, 6 bases at V and 4 bases at J, with 18 bases in the middle.

This clone appeared once. The rearrangement uses TRBV5-1 and TRBJ2-5; D tentatively reads TRBD1 or TRBD2 (6 bases each). CDR1 and CDR2 from the germline V gene are SGHRS and YFSETQ. V was trimmed by 4 bases and J by 1 base, leaving 14 bases between them. This CDR3 is 15 amino acids long. The CDR3 bases are TGCGCCAGCAGCAAAGGGGGGTTTGGCCAAGAGACCCAGTACTTC. This gives the protein CASSKGGFGQETQYF.

The V and J genes are TRBV30 and TRBJ2-1, with 7 bases identical to TRBD2. The ends lost 1 base at V and 4 bases at J; junction bases unmatched: 4. The CDR3 covers 14 residues. From germline, CDR1 is GTSNPN and CDR2 SVGIG (reference sequence). The CDR3 DNA reads TGTGCCTGGAGTGAGACTAGCCATTACAATGAGCAGTTCTTC. This codes for CAWSETSHYNEQFF.